The 15 T cell receptor beta chains listed next were all sequenced from one sample in a study of blood T cell repertoires in COVID-19. Here immunoSEQ multiplex PCR was the method, and the copy in TCRdb shows in-frame clones only, minus some. Of 40,000 to 50,000 clones in the sample, 85% were seen once. Sample: peripheral blood. The source is a middle-aged man with active COVID-19.

The chain recombines TRBV28 with TRBJ1-1; perhaps TRBD1 as D (6 bases). Trimming removed 4 bases from V and 11 bases from J, with 11 bases in between. Germline CDR1 is MDHEN and CDR2 is SYDVKM. This CDR3 has 11 residues. The CDR3 DNA reads as TGTGCCAGCAGTTATACAGGGATTGCTTTCTTT. It encodes CASSYTGIAFF. The full variable domain, its missing parts supplied by reference TRBV28 and TRBJ1-1, is DVKVTQSSRYLVKRTGEKVFLECVQDMDHENMFWYRQDPGLGLRLIYFSYDVKMKEKGDIPEGYSVSREKKERFSLILESASTNQTSMYLCASSYTGIAFFGQGTRLTVV.

The gene calls are TRBV30 and TRBJ2-1; D might be TRBD2 (7 bases). The CDR3 consists of 14 residues. Trimming left V 0 bases short and J 8 bases short, with 14 bases between. Looked up from germline, CDR1 is GTSNPN and CDR2 is SVGIG (reference sequence). DNA for the CDR3: TGTGCCTGGAGTGTAAGCGGGACAAGGCATGAGCAGTTCTTC. Translating it yields CAWSVSGTRHEQFF.

The sample holds a few counts of this clone. CDR3 nucleotides: TGCGCCAGCAGTGAGTCGAAGACTAGAGCCGTTGAGCAGTACTTC. Amino acid sequence: CASSESKTRAVEQYF. This chain uses TRBV10-1 with TRBJ2-7; the D gene is possibly TRBD2 (6 bases). Germline CDR1 reads WNHNN; CDR2 reads SYGVQD (reference sequence). This CDR3 region has 15 residues. Between the trimmed V and J ends, which lost 0 bases and 7 bases, there was a span of 16 bases.

The CDR3 sequence: CASSLGAAGATDTQYF. CDR3 in DNA: TGTGCCAGCAGCTTGGGGGCAGCTGGGGCCACAGATACGCAGTATTTT. V is TRBV5-4 and J is TRBJ2-3; maybe TRBD1 (5 bases). Trimming removed 0 bases from V and 2 bases from J, with 13 bases in between. Per the germline V gene, CDR1 is SGHNT and CDR2 is YYREEE (reference sequence). CDR3 length equals 16 residues.

J is TRBJ2-4 and V is TRBV6-2 or TRBV6-3, with 13 bases matching TRBD2. There are 15 residues in the CDR3. The trim removed 4 bases at V and 12 bases at J, leaving 9 bases unmatched. In germline, CDR1 is MNHEY, CDR2 SVGEGT. The CDR3 DNA reads as TGTGCCAGCAGTTCCGGACTAGCGGGGGTCTCTAATCAGTACTTC. This translates into CASSSGLAGVSNQYF.

V usage is TRBV9 and J usage is TRBJ2-3, with TRBD2 matching over 7 bases. Germline-derived CDR1 and CDR2 are SGDLS and YYNGEE. The CDR3 sequence is 17 residues long. The J segment lost 10 bases and the V segment lost 3 bases, leaving 20 bases of the junction unmatched. In DNA form, the CDR3 reads TGTGCCAGCAGCGCCGAACATACCGGGACTAAGCCGTTGTCGCAGTATTTT. Its translation: CASSAEHTGTKPLSQYF. The whole variable domain, remainder taken from reference TRBV9 and TRBJ2-3, is DSGVTQTPKHLITATGQRVTLRCSPRSGDLSVYWYQQSLDQGLQFLIQYYNGEERAKGNILERFSAQQFPDLHSELNLSSLELGDSALYFCASSAEHTGTKPLSQYFGPGTRLTVL.

The chain has TRBV2 and TRBJ1-1; D remains unclear. The V gene's germline CDR1 is SNHLY and CDR2 FYNNEI. V was pared by 4 bases and J by 7 bases, with 13 bases between. CDR3 length: 13 amino acids. The CDR3 DNA reads TGTGCCAGCAGTGTGGGCAGCACCGGTGAAGCTTTCTTT. As protein: CASSVGSTGEAFF. Drawing the rest from reference TRBV2 and TRBJ1-1, the complete variable domain is EPEVTQTPSHQVTQMGQEVILRCVPISNHLYFYWYRQILGQKVEFLVSFYNNEISEKSEIFDDQFSVERPDGSNFTLKIRSTKLEDSAMYFCASSVGSTGEAFFGQGTRLTVV.

This chain connects TRBV11-2 to TRBJ1-2, with a weak D call TRBD1 (5 bases). Trimming stripped 4 bases from V and 4 bases from J, with 10 bases between. The germline V gene encodes CDR1 SGHAT and CDR2 FQNNGV. The CDR3 is 13 amino acids. This CDR3 is CASSSGTFYGYTF. DNA for the CDR3: TGTGCCAGCAGCTCGGGGACTTTCTATGGCTACACCTTC.

This clone occurred a few times. The J gene is TRBJ1-1, the V gene TRBV2; D call uncertain. The V end was cut by 4 bases, the J end by 5 bases, with 20 bases between. CDR1 and CDR2 from the germline V gene are SNHLY and FYNNEI. The CDR3 totals 16 residues. This CDR3 is CASSGAGGLFGTEAFF. The CDR3 nucleotides are TGTGCCAGCAGTGGGGCGGGTGGTCTGTTCGGAACTGAAGCTTTCTTT.

This chain uses TRBV11-2 with TRBJ2-5, with D tentatively TRBD1 (5 bases). V was pared by 8 bases and J by 4 bases, with 20 bases between. The length of the CDR3 is 15 residues. Germline V lookup: CDR1 SGHAT, CDR2 FQNNGV. Here the CDR3 DNA reads TGTGCCAGCTCCCCCTGGGGCCCCCGCGGAGAGACCCAGTACTTC. It encodes CASSPWGPRGETQYF.

The chain carries TRBV5-1 and TRBJ1-1; 7 nucleotides agree with TRBD1. Trimming at V came to 0 bases and at J to 0 bases, leaving 2 bases not matched to a gene. Germline CDR1 SGHRS, CDR2 YFSETQ. CDR3 length: 15 residues. This CDR3 reads CASSLEGALNTEAFF. For the CDR3, the DNA is TGCGCCAGCAGCTTGGAGGGGGCTTTGAACACTGAAGCTTTCTTT.

The CDR3 region has the DNA TGTGCCAGCGGCCCGAGGTTTAGCTATGGCTACACCTTC. Protein product: CASGPRFSYGYTF. The chain recombines TRBV5-4 with TRBJ1-2, with D hard to call. The CDR3 has 13 amino acids. Looked up from germline, CDR1 is SGHNT and CDR2 is YYREEE (reference sequence). V shed 7 bases and J shed 4 bases, with 14 bases lying between them.

The chain couples TRBV24-1 to TRBJ2-3; a weak D match, TRBD2 (5 bases). Trimming took 0 bases from V and 1 from J, leaving 10 bases between them. CDR1 KGHDR and CDR2 SFDVKD come from the germline V gene. CDR3 length: 16 amino acids. The DNA for the CDR3 is TGTGCCACCAGTGATTTGATGAGGGATGGCACAGATACGCAGTATTTT. Translated, it gives CATSDLMRDGTDTQYF.

This clone is a singleton in its sample. This chain links TRBV5-1 with TRBJ1-3; D is unclear. V dropped 5 bases and J dropped 0 bases, with 3 bases sitting between them. The CDR3 length is 12 residues. Germline assignment: CDR1 SGHRS and CDR2 YFSETQ. The DNA of the CDR3 is TGCGCCAGCAGTCACTCTGGAAACACCATATATTTT. Translated, it gives CASSHSGNTIYF.

This clone was seen once. V is TRBV6-4 and J is TRBJ2-2, with D unresolved. V was trimmed by 5 bases and J by 3 bases, leaving 7 bases between them. Germline V gene sequence: CDR1 MRHNA, CDR2 SNTAGT. CDR3 length: 13 amino acids. CDR3 in amino acids: CASSIQYTGELFF. For the CDR3, the DNA is TGTGCCAGCAGTATACAGTACACCGGGGAGCTGTTTTTT.